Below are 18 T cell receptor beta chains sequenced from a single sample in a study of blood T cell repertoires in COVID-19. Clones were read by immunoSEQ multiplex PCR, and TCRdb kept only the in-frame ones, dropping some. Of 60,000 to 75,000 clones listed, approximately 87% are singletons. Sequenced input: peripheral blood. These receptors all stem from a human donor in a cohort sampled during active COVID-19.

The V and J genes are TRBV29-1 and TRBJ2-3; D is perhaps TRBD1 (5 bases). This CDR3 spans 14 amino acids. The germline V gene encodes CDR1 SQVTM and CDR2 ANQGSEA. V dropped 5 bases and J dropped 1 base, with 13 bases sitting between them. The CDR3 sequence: CSVTDSLRTDTQYF. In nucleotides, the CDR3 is TGCAGCGTTACCGACAGCCTCCGCACAGATACGCAGTATTTT.

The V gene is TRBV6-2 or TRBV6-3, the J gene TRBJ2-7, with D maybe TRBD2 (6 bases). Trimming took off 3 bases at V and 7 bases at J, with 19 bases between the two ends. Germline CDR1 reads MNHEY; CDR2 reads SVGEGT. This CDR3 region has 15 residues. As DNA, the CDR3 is TGTGCCAGCAGTTATGCGGGGCGACCCAGCTTTGAGCAGTACTTC. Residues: CASSYAGRPSFEQYF.

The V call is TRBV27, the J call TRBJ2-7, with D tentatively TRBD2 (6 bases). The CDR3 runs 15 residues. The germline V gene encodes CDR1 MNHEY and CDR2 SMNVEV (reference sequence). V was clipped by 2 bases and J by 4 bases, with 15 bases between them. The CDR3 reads CASSLRLGGRYEQYF. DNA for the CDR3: TGTGCCAGCAGTTTAAGACTGGGGGGTCGGTACGAGCAGTACTTC.

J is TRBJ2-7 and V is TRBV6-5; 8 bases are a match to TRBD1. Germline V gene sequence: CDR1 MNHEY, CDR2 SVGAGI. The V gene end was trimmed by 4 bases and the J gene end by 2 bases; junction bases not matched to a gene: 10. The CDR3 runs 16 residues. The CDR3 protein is CASSLIRGRATYEQYF. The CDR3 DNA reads TGTGCCAGCAGTTTAATCAGGGGGCGTGCTACCTACGAGCAGTACTTC.

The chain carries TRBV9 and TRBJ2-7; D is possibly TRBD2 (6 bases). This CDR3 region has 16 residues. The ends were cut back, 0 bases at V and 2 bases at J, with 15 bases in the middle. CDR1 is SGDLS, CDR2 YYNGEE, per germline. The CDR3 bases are TGTGCCAGCAGCGTAGCTCCGGGGACTGGGACCTACGAGCAGTACTTC. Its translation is CASSVAPGTGTYEQYF.

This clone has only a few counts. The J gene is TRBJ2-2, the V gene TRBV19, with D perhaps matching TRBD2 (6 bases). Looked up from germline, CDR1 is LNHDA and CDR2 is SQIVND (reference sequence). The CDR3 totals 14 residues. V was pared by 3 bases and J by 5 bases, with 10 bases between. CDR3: CASSIGRYTGELFF. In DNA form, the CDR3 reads TGTGCCAGTAGTATTGGGAGGTATACCGGGGAGCTGTTTTTT. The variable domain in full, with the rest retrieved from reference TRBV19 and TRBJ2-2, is DGGITQSPKYLFRKEGQNVTLSCEQNLNHDAMYWYRQDPGQGLRLIYYSQIVNDFQKGDIAEGYSVSREKKESFPLTVTSAQKNPTAFYLCASSIGRYTGELFFGEGSRLTVL.

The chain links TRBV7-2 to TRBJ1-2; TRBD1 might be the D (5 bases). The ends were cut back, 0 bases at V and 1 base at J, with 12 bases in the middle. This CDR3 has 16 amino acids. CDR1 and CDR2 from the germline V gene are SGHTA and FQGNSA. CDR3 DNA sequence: TGTGCCAGCAGCTTAGCGGCAGGGCTTTTTAACTATGGCTACACCTTC. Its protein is CASSLAAGLFNYGYTF.

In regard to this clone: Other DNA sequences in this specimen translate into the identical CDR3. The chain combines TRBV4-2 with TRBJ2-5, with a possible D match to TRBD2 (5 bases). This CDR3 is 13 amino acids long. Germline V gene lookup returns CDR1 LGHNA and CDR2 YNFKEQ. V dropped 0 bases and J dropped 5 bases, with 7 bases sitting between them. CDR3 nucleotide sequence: TGTGCCAGCAGCCAAGATCGGAGGGAGACCCAGTACTTC. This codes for CASSQDRRETQYF.

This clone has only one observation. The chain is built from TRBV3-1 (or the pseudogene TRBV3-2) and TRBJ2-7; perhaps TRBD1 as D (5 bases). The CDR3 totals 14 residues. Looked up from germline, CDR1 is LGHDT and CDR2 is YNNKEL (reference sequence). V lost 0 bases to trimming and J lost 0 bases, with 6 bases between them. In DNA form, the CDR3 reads TGTGCCAGCAGCCAAGACAGGGTCTCCTACGAGCAGTACTTC. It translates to CASSQDRVSYEQYF.

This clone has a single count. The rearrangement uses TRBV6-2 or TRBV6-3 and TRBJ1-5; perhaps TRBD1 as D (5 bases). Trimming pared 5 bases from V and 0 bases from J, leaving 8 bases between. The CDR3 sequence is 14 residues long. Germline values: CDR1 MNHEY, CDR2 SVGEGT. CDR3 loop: CASSRGYSNQPQHF. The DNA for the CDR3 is TGTGCCAGCAGTCGGGGGTATAGCAATCAGCCCCAGCATTTT.

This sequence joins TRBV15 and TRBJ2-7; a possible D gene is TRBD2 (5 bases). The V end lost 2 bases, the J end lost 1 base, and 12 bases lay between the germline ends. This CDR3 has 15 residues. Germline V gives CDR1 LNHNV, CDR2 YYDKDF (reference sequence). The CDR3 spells CATSRSLARSYEQYF. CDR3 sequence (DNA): TGTGCCACCAGCAGATCCTTAGCGAGATCCTACGAGCAGTACTTC.

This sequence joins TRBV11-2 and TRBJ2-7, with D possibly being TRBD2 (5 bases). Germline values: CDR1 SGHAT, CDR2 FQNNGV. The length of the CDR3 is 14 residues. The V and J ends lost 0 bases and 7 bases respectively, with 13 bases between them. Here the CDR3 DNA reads TGTGCCAGCAGCTTAGAGGTGGGTCCGGGGGAGCAGTACTTC. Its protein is CASSLEVGPGEQYF.

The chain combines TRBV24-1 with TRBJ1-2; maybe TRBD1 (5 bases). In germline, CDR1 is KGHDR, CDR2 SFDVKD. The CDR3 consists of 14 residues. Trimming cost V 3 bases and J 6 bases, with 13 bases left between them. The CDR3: CATSDPSEGHGYTF. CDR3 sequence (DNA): TGTGCCACCAGTGATCCTTCGGAGGGGCATGGCTACACCTTC.

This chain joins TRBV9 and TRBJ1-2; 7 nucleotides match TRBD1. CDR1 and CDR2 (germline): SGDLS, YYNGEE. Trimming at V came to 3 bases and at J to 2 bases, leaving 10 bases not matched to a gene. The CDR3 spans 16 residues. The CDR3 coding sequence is TGTGCCAGCAGCGCTTATACCCGGGACAGAAACTATGGCTACACCTTC. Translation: CASSAYTRDRNYGYTF.

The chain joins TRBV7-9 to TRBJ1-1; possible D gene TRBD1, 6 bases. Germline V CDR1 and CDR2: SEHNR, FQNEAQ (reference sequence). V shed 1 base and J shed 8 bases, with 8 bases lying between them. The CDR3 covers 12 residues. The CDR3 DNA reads TGTGCCAGCAGCTTAGGACAGGTCGAAGCTTTCTTT. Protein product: CASSLGQVEAFF.

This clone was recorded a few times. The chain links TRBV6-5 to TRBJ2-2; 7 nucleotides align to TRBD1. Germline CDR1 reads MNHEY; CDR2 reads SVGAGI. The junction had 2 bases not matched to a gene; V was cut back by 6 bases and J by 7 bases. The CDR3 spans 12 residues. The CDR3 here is CASSNRGGELFF. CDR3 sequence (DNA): TGTGCCAGCAGCAACAGGGGCGGGGAGCTGTTTTTT.

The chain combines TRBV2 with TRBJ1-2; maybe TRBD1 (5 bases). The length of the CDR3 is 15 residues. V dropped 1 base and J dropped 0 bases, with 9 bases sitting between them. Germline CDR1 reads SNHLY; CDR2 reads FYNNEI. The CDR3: CASSEVDSTNYGYTF. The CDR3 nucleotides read TGTGCCAGCAGTGAAGTCGACAGCACTAACTATGGCTACACCTTC.

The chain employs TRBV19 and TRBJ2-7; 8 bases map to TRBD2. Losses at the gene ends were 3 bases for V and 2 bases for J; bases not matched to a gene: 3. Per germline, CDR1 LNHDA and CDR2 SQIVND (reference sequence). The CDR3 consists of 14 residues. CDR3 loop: CASSIGGATYEQYF. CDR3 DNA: TGTGCCAGTAGTATCGGGGGGGCTACCTACGAGCAGTACTTC.